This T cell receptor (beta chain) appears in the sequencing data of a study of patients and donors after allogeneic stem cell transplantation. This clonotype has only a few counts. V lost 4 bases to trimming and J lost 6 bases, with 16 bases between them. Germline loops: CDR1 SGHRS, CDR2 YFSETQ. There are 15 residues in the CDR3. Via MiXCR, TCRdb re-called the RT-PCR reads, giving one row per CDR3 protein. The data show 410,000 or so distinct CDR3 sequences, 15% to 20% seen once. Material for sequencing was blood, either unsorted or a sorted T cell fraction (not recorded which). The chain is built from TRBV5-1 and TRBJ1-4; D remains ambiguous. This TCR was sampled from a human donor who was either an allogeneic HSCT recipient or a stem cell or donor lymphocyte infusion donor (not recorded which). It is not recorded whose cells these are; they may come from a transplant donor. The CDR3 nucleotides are TGCGCCAGCAGCCTCCGGTTGGGTCTGTATGAAAAACTGTTTTTT. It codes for CASSLRLGLYEKLFF.